The 27 T cell receptor beta chains reported below all come from one sample, sequenced in a study of cytomegalovirus exposure and HLA in healthy donors. PCR amplification relied on 60 Vbeta primers (plus 13 Jbeta primers). This table comes from immunoSEQ multiplex PCR, and its TCRdb copy is limited to in-frame clones, with some not included. The sample records 100,000 to 150,000 clones, about 70% being singletons. The specimen sequenced was PBMCs. These TCRs come from a woman between 35 and 50 years old in good health and CMV-seronegative.

This rearrangement joins TRBV7-3 to TRBJ1-2, with a tentative D call TRBD1 (6 bases). V was shortened by 0 bases and J by 8 bases, with 13 bases between the two germline ends. This CDR3 is built from 14 residues. Per the germline V gene, CDR1 is SGHTA and CDR2 is FQGTGA. CDR3 residues: CASSLTPGQQGYTF. CDR3 nucleotides: TGTGCCAGCAGCTTAACGCCAGGACAGCAGGGCTACACCTTC.

CDR3 nucleotide sequence: TGTGCCAGCAGCTTAGGTACCCAGCGAAGCACAGATACGCAGTATTTT. This sequence encodes CASSLGTQRSTDTQYF. The chain combines TRBV7-3 with TRBJ2-3; D is unclear. Trimming removed 2 bases from V and 0 bases from J, with 12 bases in between. Germline V gene data show CDR1 as SGHTA and CDR2 as FQGTGA. This CDR3 is 16 amino acids long.

This chain connects TRBV5-6 to TRBJ2-2; 7 bases agree with TRBD1. The junction had 7 bases not matched to a gene; V was cut back by 2 bases and J by 3 bases. The CDR3 consists of 16 residues. The germline CDR1 and CDR2 sequences are SGHDT and YYEEEE. The DNA for the CDR3 is TGTGCCAGCAGCTTATACAGGGGATTGGACACCGGGGAGCTGTTTTTT. Amino acids: CASSLYRGLDTGELFF.

This chain joins TRBV5-4 and TRBJ1-1; 7 bases fit TRBD1. V shed 3 bases and J 3 bases; nucleotides not matched to a gene: 2. CDR3 length equals 13 residues. From germline, CDR1 is SGHNT and CDR2 YYREEE (reference sequence). The CDR3 nucleotides read TGTGCCAGCAGCTGGGACAGCTACACTGAAGCTTTCTTT. It translates to CASSWDSYTEAFF.

The chain couples TRBV15 to TRBJ1-3; D is unresolved. This CDR3 spans 17 amino acids. The V end lost 0 bases, the J end lost 0 bases, and 12 bases lay between the germline ends. Germline V CDR1 and CDR2: LNHNV, YYDKDF (reference sequence). CDR3 region: CATSRDLQVISGNTIYF. The CDR3 coding sequence is TGTGCCACCAGCAGAGATCTCCAGGTTATCTCTGGAAACACCATATATTTT. The whole variable domain, filled in from reference TRBV15 and TRBJ1-3, reads DAMVIQNPRYQVTQFGKPVTLSCSQTLNHNVMYWYQQKSSQAPKLLFHYYDKDFNNEADTPDNFQSRRPNTSFCFLDIRSPGLGDTAMYLCATSRDLQVISGNTIYFGEGSWLTVV.

The chain has TRBV27 and TRBJ1-2; 8 bases are shared with TRBD1. The CDR3 sequence is 15 residues long. Germline CDR1 is MNHEY and CDR2 is SMNVEV (reference sequence). V trimming: 5 bases; J trimming: 4 bases; junction bases outside the gene matches: 9. Written as DNA, the CDR3 is TGTGCCAGCAGTCCTGGGACAGGATCTTCCTATGGCTACACCTTC. Its protein is CASSPGTGSSYGYTF.

This clone was observed a handful of times. The chain employs TRBV15 and TRBJ2-7; weak D call: TRBD1 (5 bases). V lost 0 bases to trimming and J lost 4 bases, with 7 bases between them. The CDR3 runs to 13 residues. Germline CDR1 LNHNV, CDR2 YYDKDF (reference sequence). CDR3 bases: TGTGCCACCAGCAGAGACAGGGATTACGAGCAGTACTTC. This encodes CATSRDRDYEQYF.

V gene TRBV4-1 combines with J gene TRBJ2-5; no reliable D call. The germline V gene has CDR1 MGHRA and CDR2 YSYEKL. V was trimmed by 3 bases and J by 7 bases, leaving 27 bases between them. The length of the CDR3 is 18 residues. CDR3 coding DNA: TGCGCCAGCAGCCATACCCGTCCCCGAGGAAGAGTAATGGTGACCCAGTACTTC. Translation: CASSHTRPRGRVMVTQYF.

V is TRBV7-9 and J is TRBJ1-1; possible D gene TRBD1, 5 bases. Germline CDR1 reads SEHNR; CDR2 reads FQNEAQ (reference sequence). This CDR3 region has 15 residues. V was cut by 1 base and J by 4 bases, with 13 bases left in between. DNA for the CDR3: TGTGCCAGCAGCTTAGGGGCAGGGAGGGGCACTGAAGCTTTCTTT. As protein: CASSLGAGRGTEAFF.

This chain joins TRBV28 and TRBJ2-7, with D uncertain. V lost 3 bases, J lost 4 bases, and 4 bases lay in between. Germline-derived CDR1 and CDR2 are MDHEN and SYDVKM. The CDR3 length is 11 residues. The CDR3 is CASSLRYEQYF. In nucleotides, the CDR3 is TGTGCCAGCAGTTTGAGATACGAGCAGTACTTC. Based on the CDR3 plus reference TRBV28 and TRBJ2-7, the full variable domain is DVKVTQSSRYLVKRTGEKVFLECVQDMDHENMFWYRQDPGLGLRLIYFSYDVKMKEKGDIPEGYSVSREKKERFSLILESASTNQTSMYLCASSLRYEQYFGPGTRLTVT.

Notes on this clone: Additional DNA sequences in this sample encode the identical CDR3. V is TRBV30 and J is TRBJ1-5; 8 nucleotides match TRBD1. This CDR3 region has 13 residues. Germline V gives CDR1 GTSNPN, CDR2 SVGIG (reference sequence). J gave up 5 bases and V 0 bases, and 0 bases lay outside the gene matches. In DNA, the CDR3 is TGTGCCTGGAGTGTACAGGGGGATCAGCCCCAGCATTTT. Encoded protein: CAWSVQGDQPQHF.

This clone was counted only a few times. The V call is TRBV30, the J call TRBJ1-2; 7 bases align to TRBD1. Germline CDR1 GTSNPN, CDR2 SVGIG (reference sequence). Unmatched junction bases numbered 14, after V lost 4 bases and J lost 3 bases. The CDR3 sequence is 16 residues long. The CDR3 DNA reads TGTGCCTGGACTTTTCCCCGACAGGGCATCGACTATGGCTACACCTTC. This translates into CAWTFPRQGIDYGYTF.

This rearrangement joins TRBV6-1 to TRBJ2-7; TRBD1 matches 9 bases. V shed 4 bases, J shed 4 bases, and the junction held 5 bases outside the gene matches. CDR1 and CDR2 from the germline V gene are MNHNS and SASEGT. This CDR3 spans 14 amino acids. CDR3: CASSARGQGYEQYF. Here the CDR3 DNA reads TGTGCCAGCAGTGCCCGCGGACAGGGGTACGAGCAGTACTTC.

This clone occurred a few times. V gene TRBV19 combines with J gene TRBJ1-2, with no clear D. The CDR3 runs 15 residues. V gave up 3 bases and J gave up 4 bases, with 15 bases separating them. Germline loops: CDR1 LNHDA, CDR2 SQIVND (reference sequence). The CDR3 region is CASSMDSAHLYGYTF. Here the CDR3 DNA reads TGTGCCAGTAGTATGGACTCTGCTCACCTCTATGGCTACACCTTC. Based on the CDR3 plus reference TRBV19 and TRBJ1-2, the full variable domain is DGGITQSPKYLFRKEGQNVTLSCEQNLNHDAMYWYRQDPGQGLRLIYYSQIVNDFQKGDIAEGYSVSREKKESFPLTVTSAQKNPTAFYLCASSMDSAHLYGYTFGSGTRLTVV.

The chain links TRBV6-1 to TRBJ1-1, with D unclear. Trimming cost V 2 bases and J 4 bases, with 11 bases left between them. CDR1 and CDR2 from the germline V gene are MNHNS and SASEGT. CDR3 length: 14 residues. DNA for the CDR3: TGTGCCAGCAGTGAATTCCGCGAGAGCACTGAAGCTTTCTTT. Amino acid sequence: CASSEFRESTEAFF.

This clone was detected only once. The V gene is TRBV6-5, the J gene TRBJ1-6; 8 bases match TRBD1. There are 16 residues in the CDR3. Trimming cost V 4 bases and J 7 bases; bases outside gene matches: 9. Germline CDR1 is MNHEY and CDR2 is SVGAGI. The CDR3 sequence: CASSFSGQGGNSPLHF. The CDR3 DNA is TGTGCCAGCAGTTTCTCAGGACAGGGTGGAAATTCACCCCTCCACTTT.

This clone showed up just once. The CDR3: CAWNGGMGYEQFF. The CDR3 DNA reads as TGTGCCTGGAACGGGGGTATGGGTTATGAGCAGTTCTTC. This sequence joins TRBV30 and TRBJ2-1; D might be TRBD2 (6 bases). Germline V CDR1 and CDR2: GTSNPN, SVGIG (reference sequence). The CDR3 has 13 residues. V shed 4 bases and J shed 8 bases, with 15 bases lying between them.

The chain combines TRBV6-5 with TRBJ2-1; D perhaps matches TRBD1 (6 bases). The CDR3 spans 13 residues. Trimming left V 7 bases short and J 3 bases short, with 10 bases between. The germline CDR1 and CDR2 sequences are MNHEY and SVGAGI. The CDR3 sequence: CASTETGYNEQFF. The CDR3, as DNA: TGTGCCAGCACCGAGACAGGCTACAATGAGCAGTTCTTC.

This clone was observed a handful of times. The rearrangement joins TRBV15 to TRBJ2-6; 11 nucleotides align to TRBD2. The CDR3 is made up of 19 amino acids. The germline CDR1 and CDR2 sequences are LNHNV and YYDKDF (reference sequence). V shed 2 bases, J shed 4 bases, and the junction held 10 bases outside the gene matches. The CDR3 sequence: CATSRFPLAGATGANVLTF. DNA for the CDR3: TGTGCCACCAGCAGATTCCCACTAGCGGGGGCAACGGGGGCCAACGTCCTGACTTTC.

The V gene is TRBV4-1, the J gene TRBJ1-5, with D possibly being TRBD1 (5 bases). This CDR3 has 16 amino acids. CDR1 is MGHRA, CDR2 YSYEKL, per germline. V dropped 1 base and J dropped 5 bases, with 15 bases sitting between them. In DNA, the CDR3 is TGCGCCAGCAGCCAAGGGCGGAGGGGCCGGGATCAGCCCCAGCATTTT. Protein sequence: CASSQGRRGRDQPQHF.

The J gene is TRBJ2-7, the V gene TRBV9; TRBD2 agrees at 9 bases. The V gene end was trimmed by 4 bases and the J gene end by 12 bases; junction bases not matched to a gene: 17. The CDR3 sequence is 15 residues long. The V gene's germline CDR1 is SGDLS and CDR2 YYNGEE. The CDR3 sequence: CASSPGGRAEGRPYF. The CDR3 DNA is TGTGCCAGCAGCCCCGGCGGGAGGGCTGAAGGAAGGCCGTACTTC.

The chain links TRBV28 to TRBJ1-1; a possible D gene is TRBD1 (6 bases). CDR1 and CDR2 from the germline V gene are MDHEN and SYDVKM. The V end lost 2 bases, the J end lost 8 bases, and 12 bases lay between the germline ends. This CDR3 has 13 residues. Written as DNA, the CDR3 is TGTGCCAGCAGTTTACAGGGGCTAGGAGAAGCTTTCTTT. Its translation is CASSLQGLGEAFF.

The CDR3 spells CASSLTGDQPQHF. The CDR3 DNA follows: TGTGCCAGCTCACTTACAGGGGACCAGCCCCAGCATTTT. This chain uses TRBV18 with TRBJ1-5; 7 nucleotides match TRBD1. CDR3 length: 13 residues. With 4 bases clipped from V and 7 bases from J, the junction kept 4 bases outside the gene matches. The germline V gene encodes CDR1 KGHSH and CDR2 LQKENI.

The rearrangement uses TRBV7-6 and TRBJ2-3; 8 bases match TRBD1. After removal of 2 bases from V and 13 bases from J, the junction contained 11 bases not matched to a gene. The CDR3 is 14 residues long. The germline CDR1 and CDR2 sequences are SGHVS and FNYEAQ. In DNA form, the CDR3 reads TGTGCCAGCAGCTTAAAAGGACAGGGAAATAAGGAGTATTTT. Its protein is CASSLKGQGNKEYF.

The chain has TRBV6-1 and TRBJ1-1; D perhaps matches TRBD1 (5 bases). The V gene lost 1 base and the J gene lost 8 bases, with 8 bases spanning the gap. Germline V gene data show CDR1 as MNHNS and CDR2 as SASEGT. The CDR3 has 12 residues. CDR3 amino acids: CASSEVRGEAFF. The CDR3 DNA sequence: TGTGCCAGCAGTGAAGTACGGGGGGAAGCTTTCTTT.

This chain links TRBV6-6 with TRBJ2-1; 12 positions match TRBD2. This CDR3 has 16 amino acids. V lost 7 bases to trimming and J lost 3 bases; unmatched junction nucleotides: 7. In germline, CDR1 is MNHNY, CDR2 SVGAGI (reference sequence). The CDR3 region is CASTERLAGDYNEQFF. The CDR3 region has the DNA TGTGCCAGCACCGAACGACTAGCGGGGGACTACAATGAGCAGTTCTTC.

The CDR3 DNA is TGTGCCTGGAGGCGGGGGGCGATAGAAAATTCACCCCTCCACTTT. It encodes CAWRRGAIENSPLHF. This rearrangement joins TRBV30 to TRBJ1-6; D might be TRBD1 (6 bases). The CDR3 spans 15 residues. V shed 3 bases and J shed 7 bases, with 16 bases lying between them. CDR1 and CDR2 from the germline V gene are GTSNPN and SVGIG (reference sequence). Full variable domain (missing parts from reference TRBV30 and TRBJ1-6): SQTIHQWPATLVQPVGSPLSLECTVEGTSNPNLYWYRQAAGRGLQLLFYSVGIGQISSEVPQNLSASRPQDRQFILSSKKLLLSDSGFYLCAWRRGAIENSPLHFGNGTRLTVT.